This TCR beta chain was recorded in a study of cytomegalovirus exposure and HLA in healthy donors. Points from the study as a whole: Researchers counted 180 or so TCR beta chains as cytomegalovirus-associated. A previous analysis found most TCR beta V segments productive roughly 87% or roughly 30% of the time. Certain indistinguishable V segments, among them TRBV6-2 and TRBV6-3, were excluded.

This clone was recorded a few times. Its antigen remains unidentified. The CDR3 covers 14 residues. Germline CDR1 is SGHRS and CDR2 is YFSETQ. V was shortened by 7 bases and J by 1 base, with 11 bases between the two germline ends. In the PCR, 60 Vbeta and 13 Jbeta primers were used. This table comes from immunoSEQ multiplex PCR, and its TCRdb copy is limited to in-frame clones, with some not included. The sample lists some 170,000 clones, about three quarters occurring once. The sample was PBMCs. The origin of this receptor is an older woman in good health and CMV-seropositive. The chain has TRBV5-1 and TRBJ2-2, with a tentative D call TRBD1 (5 bases). The CDR3 spells CASGQTGNTGELFF. Written as DNA, the CDR3 is TGCGCCAGCGGCCAAACAGGGAACACCGGGGAGCTGTTTTTT.